This T cell receptor (beta chain) was identified during a study of blood T cell repertoires in COVID-19. Profiled with immunoSEQ multiplex PCR; TCRdb holds only in-frame clones, not every one. The sample has 90,000 to 150,000 clones, 71% seen once. Germline V gives CDR1 SEHNR, CDR2 FQNEAQ (reference sequence). The CDR3 sequence is 14 residues long. Trimming stripped 5 bases from V and 4 bases from J, with 14 bases between. The V and J genes are TRBV7-9 and TRBJ1-1, with TRBD1 as a possible D gene (5 bases). The origin of this receptor is a human donor with acute or convalescent COVID-19. The donor label of this sample is uncertain. The sequenced sample was peripheral blood. The chain's CDR3 is CASSPGTYRTEAFF. The DNA for the CDR3 is TGTGCCAGCAGCCCCGGGACTTACCGCACTGAAGCTTTCTTT.